The text below deals with one T cell receptor beta chain. Its antigen is not known. Germline CDR1 and CDR2: LNHDA and SQIVND (reference sequence). The CDR3 runs to 13 residues. The V and J ends lost 8 bases and 5 bases respectively, with 13 bases between them. Profiled with immunoSEQ multiplex PCR; TCRdb holds only in-frame clones, not every one. The sample lists 15,000 or so clones; more than 75% were seen once. This record comes from a study of T cells in localized non-small cell lung cancer. The study, taken as a whole, reports: Adjacent uninvolved lung had the highest clonality, suggesting focused antigen responses.

Sample: peripheral blood mononuclear cells, taken before any cancer treatment. This sequence joins TRBV19 and TRBJ1-5, with no clear D. This receptor was obtained from a male donor older than 55 with stage II lung adenocarcinoma. This CDR3 is CASSEYRDQPQHF. CDR3 DNA sequence: TGTGCCAGTTCAGAATATAGGGATCAGCCCCAGCATTTT.